The T cell receptor (beta chain) described here comes from a study of blood T cell repertoires in COVID-19. Study details: Researchers got acute and convalescent COVID-19 samples from the United States, Italy and Spain. T cells, B-cell-depleted T cells, or PBMCs provided the cDNA or gDNA that served as material.

V lost 4 bases and J 7 bases, leaving 19 bases between the germline ends. Germline loops: CDR1 SEHNR, CDR2 FQNEAQ (reference sequence). The CDR3 spans 16 residues. Authors' analysis steps: Nucleated cell number was recorded as an estimate derived from reference gene primer amplification. Assay used: immunoSEQ multiplex PCR; TCRdb lists only in-frame clones, some missing. That table furnishes V, J and clone size, whereas the DNA furnished D and trimming. This table has about 100,000 clones, more than 65% appearing once. This sequence was found in a woman aged 70-85 years with acute or convalescent COVID-19. The gene calls are TRBV7-9 and TRBJ1-4, with D unresolved. Sequencing was carried out using peripheral blood. This CDR3 is CASSSFLQDGCEKLFF. CDR3 nucleotides: TGTGCCAGCAGCTCCTTTCTTCAGGATGGGTGTGAAAAACTGTTTTTT.